This TCR beta chain was captured in a study of cytomegalovirus exposure and HLA in healthy donors. Study results and limitations: Later analysis showed most CMV-associated TCR beta chains appearing HLA-restricted. Cytomegalovirus status, reportedly, was diagnosed with high specificity and sensitivity by the classifier. Later analysis demonstrated an association between a missense DCLRE1C variant and TCR beta V- and J-gene trimming.

A multiplex PCR was run with 60 Vbeta primers and 13 Jbeta primers. The repertoire was sequenced with immunoSEQ multiplex PCR; TCRdb's copy has only in-frame clones and lacks some. The table shows about 150,000 clones, with roughly 85% occurring only once. A note on this clone: Its antigen is not identified.

This CDR3 is 13 amino acids long. V lost 0 bases and J 7 bases, leaving 9 bases between the germline ends. Looked up from germline, CDR1 is KGHSY and CDR2 is FQNENV. The V gene is TRBV16, the J gene TRBJ1-1; perhaps TRBD1 as D (5 bases). Sequences were obtained from PBMCs. The receptor was isolated from a male donor in good health and CMV-seronegative. This CDR3 is CASSQSGLDEAFF. CDR3 nucleotides: TGTGCCAGCAGCCAATCGGGACTCGATGAAGCTTTCTTT.